This T cell receptor (beta chain) was found in a study of blood T cell repertoires in COVID-19. The table came from immunoSEQ multiplex PCR; TCRdb's copy has only in-frame clones and leaves some out. The data show 200,000 to 250,000 clones, approximately 84% seen once. V lost 2 bases and J 0 bases, leaving 5 bases between the germline ends. CDR1 is ENHRY and CDR2 is SYGVKD in the germline V gene. The CDR3 extends over 14 amino acids. The TCR comes from a woman aged 25 to 39 who had recovered from COVID-19. The chain uses TRBV10-3 and TRBJ2-4, with D unclear. The specimen sequenced was peripheral blood. In nucleotides, the CDR3 is TGTGCCATCAGTGAGGGGCTAGCCAAAAACATTCAGTACTTC. Amino acids: CAISEGLAKNIQYF.